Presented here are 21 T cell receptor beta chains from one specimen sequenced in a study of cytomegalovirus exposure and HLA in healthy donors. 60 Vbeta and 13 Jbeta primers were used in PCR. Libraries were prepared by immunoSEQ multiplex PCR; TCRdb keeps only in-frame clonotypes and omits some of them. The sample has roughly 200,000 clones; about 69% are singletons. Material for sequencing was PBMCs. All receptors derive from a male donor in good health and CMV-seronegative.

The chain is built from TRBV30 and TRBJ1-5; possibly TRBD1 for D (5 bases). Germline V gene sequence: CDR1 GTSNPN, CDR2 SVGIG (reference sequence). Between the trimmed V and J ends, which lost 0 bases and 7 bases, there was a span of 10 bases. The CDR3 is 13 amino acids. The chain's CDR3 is CAWSVQDEQPQHF. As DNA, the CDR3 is TGTGCCTGGAGTGTACAGGATGAGCAGCCCCAGCATTTT.

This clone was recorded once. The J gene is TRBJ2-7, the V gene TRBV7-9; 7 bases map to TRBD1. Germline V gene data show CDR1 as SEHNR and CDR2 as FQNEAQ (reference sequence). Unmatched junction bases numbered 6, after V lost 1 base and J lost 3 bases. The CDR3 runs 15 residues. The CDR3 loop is CASSLEPGGNYEQYF. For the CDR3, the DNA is TGTGCCAGCAGCTTAGAACCAGGGGGTAACTACGAGCAGTACTTC.

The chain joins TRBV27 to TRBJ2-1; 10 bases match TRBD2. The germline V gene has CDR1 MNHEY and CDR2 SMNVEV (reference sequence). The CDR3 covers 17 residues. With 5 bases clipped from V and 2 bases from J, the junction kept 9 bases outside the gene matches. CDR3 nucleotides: TGTGCCAGCAGTCCCTACGGAGCGGGAGGGCCCTACAATGAGCAGTTCTTC. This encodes CASSPYGAGGPYNEQFF.

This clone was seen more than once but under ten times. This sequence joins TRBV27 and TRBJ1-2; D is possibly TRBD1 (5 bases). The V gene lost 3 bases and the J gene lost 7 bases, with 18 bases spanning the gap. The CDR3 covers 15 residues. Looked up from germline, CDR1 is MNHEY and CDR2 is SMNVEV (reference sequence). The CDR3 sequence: CASSFWAGPLGGYTF. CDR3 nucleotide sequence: TGTGCCAGCAGTTTTTGGGCAGGGCCCCTCGGTGGCTACACCTTC.

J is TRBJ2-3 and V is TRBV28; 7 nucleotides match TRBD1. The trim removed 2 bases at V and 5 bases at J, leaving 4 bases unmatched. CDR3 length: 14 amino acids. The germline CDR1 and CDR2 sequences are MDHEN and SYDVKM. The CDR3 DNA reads TGTGCCAGCAGTTTAGCAGGGGGAGTAGATACGCAGTATTTT. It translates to CASSLAGGVDTQYF.

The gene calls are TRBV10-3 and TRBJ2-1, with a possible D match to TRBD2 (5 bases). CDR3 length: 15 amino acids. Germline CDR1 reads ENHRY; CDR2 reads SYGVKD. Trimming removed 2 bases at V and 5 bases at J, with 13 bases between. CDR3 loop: CAISERVSGNNEQFF. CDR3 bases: TGTGCCATCAGTGAGAGAGTCAGCGGTAACAATGAGCAGTTCTTC.

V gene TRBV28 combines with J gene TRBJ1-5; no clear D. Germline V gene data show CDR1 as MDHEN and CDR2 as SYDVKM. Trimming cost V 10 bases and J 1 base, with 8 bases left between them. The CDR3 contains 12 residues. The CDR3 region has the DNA TGTGCCACCGAAGAGAGCAATCAGCCCCAGCATTTT. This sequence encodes CATEESNQPQHF.

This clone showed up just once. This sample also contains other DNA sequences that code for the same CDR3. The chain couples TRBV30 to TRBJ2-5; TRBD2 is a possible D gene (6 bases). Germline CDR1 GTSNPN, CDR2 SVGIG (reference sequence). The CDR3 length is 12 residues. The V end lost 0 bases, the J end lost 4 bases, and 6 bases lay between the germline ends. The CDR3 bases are TGTGCCTGGAGTGTCGGGGGAGAGACCCAGTACTTC. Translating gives CAWSVGGETQYF.

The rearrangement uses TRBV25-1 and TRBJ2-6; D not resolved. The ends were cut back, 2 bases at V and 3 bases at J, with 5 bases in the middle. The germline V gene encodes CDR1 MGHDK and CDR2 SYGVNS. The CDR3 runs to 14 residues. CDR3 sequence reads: CASSETVGANVLTF. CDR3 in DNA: TGTGCCAGCAGTGAAACAGTTGGGGCCAACGTCCTGACTTTC.

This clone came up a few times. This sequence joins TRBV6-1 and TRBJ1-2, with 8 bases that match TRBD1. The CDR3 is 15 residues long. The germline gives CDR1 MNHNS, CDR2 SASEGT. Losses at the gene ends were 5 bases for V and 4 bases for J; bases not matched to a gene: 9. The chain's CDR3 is CASSTPGQDLYGYTF. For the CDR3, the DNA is TGTGCCAGCAGTACGCCGGGACAGGATCTCTATGGCTACACCTTC.

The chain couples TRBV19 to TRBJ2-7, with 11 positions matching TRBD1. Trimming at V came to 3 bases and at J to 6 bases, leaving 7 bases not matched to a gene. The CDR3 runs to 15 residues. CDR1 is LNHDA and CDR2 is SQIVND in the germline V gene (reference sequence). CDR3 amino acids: CASSIGGQGVIEQYF. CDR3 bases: TGTGCCAGTAGTATTGGGGGACAGGGGGTGATCGAGCAGTACTTC.

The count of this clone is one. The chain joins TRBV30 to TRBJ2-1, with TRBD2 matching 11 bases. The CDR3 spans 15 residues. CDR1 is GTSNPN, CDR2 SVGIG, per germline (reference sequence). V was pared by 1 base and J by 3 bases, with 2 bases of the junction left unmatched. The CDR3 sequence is CAWSGGLADYNEQFF. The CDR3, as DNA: TGTGCCTGGAGTGGGGGACTAGCGGACTACAATGAGCAGTTCTTC.

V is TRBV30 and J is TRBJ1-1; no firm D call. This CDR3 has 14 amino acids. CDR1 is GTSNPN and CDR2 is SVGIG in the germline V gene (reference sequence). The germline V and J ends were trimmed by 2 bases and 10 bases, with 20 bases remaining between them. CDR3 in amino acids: CAWSPQALIGVAFF. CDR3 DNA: TGTGCCTGGAGTCCGCAGGCCTTGATCGGGGTAGCTTTCTTT.

For the CDR3, the DNA is TGCGCCAGCAGCCAAGAAGGACAGAGGAATTCACCCCTCCACTTT. Amino acid sequence: CASSQEGQRNSPLHF. This rearrangement joins TRBV4-1 to TRBJ1-6; D may be TRBD1 (6 bases). The CDR3 consists of 15 residues. Germline CDR1 MGHRA, CDR2 YSYEKL. V lost 0 bases and J lost 7, with 10 bases in between.

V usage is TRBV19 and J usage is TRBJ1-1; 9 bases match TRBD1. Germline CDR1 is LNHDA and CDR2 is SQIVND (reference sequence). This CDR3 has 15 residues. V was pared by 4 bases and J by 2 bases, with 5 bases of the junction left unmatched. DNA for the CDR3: TGTGCCAGTAGTAGCGACAGGGGGTTCAACACTGAAGCTTTCTTT. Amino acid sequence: CASSSDRGFNTEAFF.

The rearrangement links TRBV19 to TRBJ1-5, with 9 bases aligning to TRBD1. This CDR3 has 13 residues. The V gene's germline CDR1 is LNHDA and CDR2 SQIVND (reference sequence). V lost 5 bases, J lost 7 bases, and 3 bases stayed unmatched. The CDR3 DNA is TGTGCCAGTAGTGACAGGGGGGGACAGCCCCAGCATTTT. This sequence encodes CASSDRGGQPQHF. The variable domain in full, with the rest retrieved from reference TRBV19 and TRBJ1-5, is DGGITQSPKYLFRKEGQNVTLSCEQNLNHDAMYWYRQDPGQGLRLIYYSQIVNDFQKGDIAEGYSVSREKKESFPLTVTSAQKNPTAFYLCASSDRGGQPQHFGDGTRLSIL.

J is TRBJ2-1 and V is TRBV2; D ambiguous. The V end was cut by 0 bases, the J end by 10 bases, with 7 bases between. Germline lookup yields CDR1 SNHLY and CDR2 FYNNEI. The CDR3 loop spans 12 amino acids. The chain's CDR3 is CASSEARREQFF. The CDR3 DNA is TGTGCCAGCAGTGAAGCCCGGCGGGAGCAGTTCTTC.

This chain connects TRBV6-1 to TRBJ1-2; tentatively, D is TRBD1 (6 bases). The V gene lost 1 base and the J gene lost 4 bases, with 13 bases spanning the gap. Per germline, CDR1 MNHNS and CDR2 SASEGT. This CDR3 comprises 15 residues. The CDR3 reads CASSEGQGGLYGYTF. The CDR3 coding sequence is TGTGCCAGCAGTGAAGGACAAGGGGGTCTCTATGGCTACACCTTC.

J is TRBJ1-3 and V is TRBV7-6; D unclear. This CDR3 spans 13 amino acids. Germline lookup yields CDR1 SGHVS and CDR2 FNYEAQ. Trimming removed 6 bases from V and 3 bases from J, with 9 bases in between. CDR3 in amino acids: CASSFTVGNTIYF. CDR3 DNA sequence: TGTGCCAGCAGTTTTACAGTTGGAAACACCATATATTTT.

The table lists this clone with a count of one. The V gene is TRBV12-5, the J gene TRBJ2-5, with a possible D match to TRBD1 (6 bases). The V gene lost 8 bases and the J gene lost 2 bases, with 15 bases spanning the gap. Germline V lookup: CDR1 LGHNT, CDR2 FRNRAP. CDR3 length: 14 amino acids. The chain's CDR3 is CASSRDTGQETQYF. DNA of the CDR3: TGTGCTAGTTCCCGGGACACCGGACAAGAGACCCAGTACTTC. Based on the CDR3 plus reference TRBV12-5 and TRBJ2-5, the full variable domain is DARVTQTPRHKVTEMGQEVTMRCQPILGHNTVFWYRQTMMQGLELLAYFRNRAPLDDSGMPKDRFSAEMPDATLATLKIQPSEPRDSAVYFCASSRDTGQETQYFGPGTRLLVL.

The DNA for the CDR3 is TGTGCCAGCAGCTTCAGGGGAAACTATGGCTACACCTTC. It encodes CASSFRGNYGYTF. The V and J genes are TRBV28 and TRBJ1-2; possible D gene TRBD1, 6 bases. Between the trimmed V and J ends, which lost 6 bases and 2 bases, there was a span of 10 bases. Germline values: CDR1 MDHEN, CDR2 SYDVKM. The CDR3 length is 13 residues.